A selection of T cell receptor beta chains follows, all from one sample in a study of Ad26.COV2.S vaccination and SARS-CoV-2 variants. Data came from immunoSEQ multiplex PCR; TCRdb stores just in-frame clones and leaves some out. The sample shows about 220,000 clones, roughly 90% of them seen only once. This material consisted of peripheral blood, taken in a trial of Ad26.COV2.S vaccine versus placebo. Every receptor here comes from a person between 18 and 65 years old who received the Ad26.COV2.S COVID-19 vaccine or a placebo. Each CDR3 is given with its conserved first and last residue. The D gene is left open where the match is weak. The size entry is marked missing in some rows and otherwise reads once, few, many or a size class.

V gene: TRBV6-5
D gene: -
J gene: TRBJ2-1
clone size: -
CDR3 protein: CASSSPTSGQFF
CDR3 DNA: TGTGCCAGCAGTTCCCCGACATCTGGGCAGTTCTTC

V gene: TRBV5-1
D gene: TRBD2
J gene: TRBJ2-5
clone size: once
CDR3 protein: CASSQLAGGTETQYF
CDR3 DNA: TGCGCCAGCAGCCAGTTAGCGGGGGGTACGGAGACCCAGTACTTC

V gene: TRBV4-2
D gene: -
J gene: TRBJ2-7
clone size: few
CDR3 protein: CASSQVLADESYYEQYF
CDR3 DNA: TGTGCCAGCAGCCAAGTGTTAGCGGACGAATCCTACTACGAGCAGTACTTC

V gene: TRBV19
D gene: TRBD2
J gene: TRBJ2-5
clone size: -
CDR3 protein: CASSIWRGEEETQYF
CDR3 DNA: TGTGCCAGTAGTATCTGGCGGGGGGAAGAAGAGACCCAGTACTTC

V gene: TRBV3-1/TRBV3-2
D gene: -
J gene: TRBJ2-4
clone size: -
CDR3 protein: CASSQGITADRAKNIQYF
CDR3 DNA: TGTGCCAGCAGCCAAGGGATTACCGCGGACAGAGCCAAAAACATTCAGTACTTC

V gene: TRBV7-6
D gene: -
J gene: TRBJ2-6
clone size: few
CDR3 protein: CASSQPKGVNSGANVLTF
CDR3 DNA: TGTGCCAGCAGCCAACCAAAGGGGGTAAACTCTGGGGCCAACGTCCTGACTTTC

V gene: TRBV24-1
D gene: -
J gene: TRBJ2-3
clone size: -
CDR3 protein: CATSDAQGKRTDTQYF
CDR3 DNA: TGTGCCACCAGTGACGCACAGGGAAAGAGGACAGATACGCAGTATTTT

V gene: TRBV19
D gene: -
J gene: TRBJ1-6
clone size: few
CDR3 protein: CASSIRISSSYNSPLHF
CDR3 DNA: TGTGCCAGTAGTATCAGGATTTCGAGCTCCTATAATTCACCCCTCCACTTT

V gene: TRBV16
D gene: TRBD1
J gene: TRBJ1-5
clone size: once
CDR3 protein: CASSQSRDSSRIDQPQHF
CDR3 DNA: TGTGCCAGCAGCCAATCGCGGGACAGCTCAAGGATCGATCAGCCCCAGCATTTT

V gene: TRBV19
D gene: TRBD1
J gene: TRBJ1-2
clone size: -
CDR3 protein: CASSTARDSKSHNYGYTF
CDR3 DNA: TGTGCCAGTAGCACCGCCCGGGACAGCAAATCCCACAACTATGGCTACACCTTC

V gene: TRBV5-6
D gene: -
J gene: TRBJ2-1
clone size: -
CDR3 protein: CASSSRDGRYNEQFF
CDR3 DNA: TGTGCCAGCAGCTCCCGGGACGGACGGTACAATGAGCAGTTCTTC

V gene: TRBV28
D gene: -
J gene: TRBJ1-3
clone size: -
CDR3 protein: CASSLVREPSGNTIYF
CDR3 DNA: TGTGCCAGCAGTTTAGTGAGGGAACCTTCTGGAAACACCATATATTTT

V gene: TRBV19
D gene: TRBD2
J gene: TRBJ2-7
clone size: -
CDR3 protein: CASSKRGDLSYEQYF
CDR3 DNA: TGTGCCAGTAGTAAGCGGGGCGACCTCTCCTACGAGCAGTACTTC

V gene: TRBV5-5
D gene: TRBD1
J gene: TRBJ1-2
clone size: -
CDR3 protein: CASSDRAGYGYTF
CDR3 DNA: TGTGCCAGCAGCGACAGGGCGGGCTATGGCTACACCTTC

V gene: TRBV9
D gene: -
J gene: TRBJ1-4
clone size: -
CDR3 protein: CASSVDGTTNEKLFF
CDR3 DNA: TGTGCCAGCAGCGTAGATGGGACAACTAATGAAAAACTGTTTTTT

V gene: TRBV5-4
D gene: -
J gene: TRBJ2-7
clone size: once
CDR3 protein: CASSSAQSGWGSYEQYF
CDR3 DNA: TGTGCCAGCAGCTCTGCCCAGTCGGGGTGGGGGTCCTACGAGCAGTACTTC

V gene: TRBV28
D gene: -
J gene: TRBJ1-1
clone size: once
CDR3 protein: CASSLAGTLNTEAFF
CDR3 DNA: TGTGCCAGCAGTCTAGCCGGGACGTTGAACACTGAAGCTTTCTTT

V gene: TRBV28
D gene: -
J gene: TRBJ1-3
clone size: few
CDR3 protein: CASRQGRSGNTIYF
CDR3 DNA: TGTGCCAGCCGGCAGGGAAGATCTGGAAACACCATATATTTT

V gene: TRBV7-3
D gene: TRBD2
J gene: TRBJ2-2
clone size: -
CDR3 protein: CASSPGGGPRSAGELFF
CDR3 DNA: TGTGCCAGCAGCCCCGGCGGGGGTCCTCGTTCCGCCGGGGAGCTGTTTTTT

V gene: TRBV28
D gene: TRBD2
J gene: TRBJ2-5
clone size: -
CDR3 protein: CASSPVPGTSGGGETQYF
CDR3 DNA: TGTGCCAGCAGTCCCGTACCCGGGACTAGCGGAGGGGGGGAGACCCAGTACTTC

V gene: TRBV4-3
D gene: -
J gene: TRBJ2-3
clone size: once
CDR3 protein: CASSRGTTQPDTQYF
CDR3 DNA: TGCGCCAGCAGCCGTGGGACAACTCAGCCAGATACGCAGTATTTT

V gene: TRBV28
D gene: -
J gene: TRBJ1-2
clone size: -
CDR3 protein: CASSDGTGNYGYTF
CDR3 DNA: TGTGCCAGCAGTGATGGGACGGGAAATTATGGCTACACCTTC

V gene: TRBV15
D gene: -
J gene: TRBJ2-7
clone size: -
CDR3 protein: CATSMGLGTVEQYF
CDR3 DNA: TGTGCCACCAGTATGGGATTGGGGACGGTGGAGCAGTACTTC

V gene: TRBV30
D gene: TRBD1
J gene: TRBJ1-2
clone size: -
CDR3 protein: CAWSPGGRGGYTF
CDR3 DNA: TGTGCCTGGAGTCCAGGGGGTCGAGGGGGCTACACCTTC

V gene: TRBV6-5
D gene: -
J gene: TRBJ1-1
clone size: -
CDR3 protein: CASSYSSVNTEAFF
CDR3 DNA: TGTGCCAGCAGTTACTCGTCAGTGAACACTGAAGCTTTCTTT

V gene: TRBV11-2
D gene: TRBD1
J gene: TRBJ2-7
clone size: -
CDR3 protein: CACGTGGYEQYF
CDR3 DNA: TGTGCCTGCGGGACAGGGGGCTACGAGCAGTACTTC

V gene: TRBV7-8
D gene: TRBD1
J gene: TRBJ1-5
clone size: -
CDR3 protein: CASRTGTGNNQPQHF
CDR3 DNA: TGTGCCAGCAGAACCGGGACAGGCAACAATCAGCCCCAGCATTTT

V gene: TRBV5-1
D gene: -
J gene: TRBJ1-1
clone size: -
CDR3 protein: CASSLEQMNTEAFF
CDR3 DNA: TGCGCCAGCAGCTTGGAACAGATGAACACTGAAGCTTTCTTT

V gene: TRBV7-8
D gene: -
J gene: TRBJ2-3
clone size: -
CDR3 protein: CASSLGRASTDTQYF
CDR3 DNA: TGTGCCAGCAGCTTAGGTCGGGCTAGCACAGATACGCAGTATTTT

V gene: TRBV6-2/TRBV6-3
D gene: -
J gene: TRBJ1-2
clone size: -
CDR3 protein: CASSLQGNYGYTF
CDR3 DNA: TGTGCCAGCAGCTTACAGGGTAACTATGGCTACACCTTC

V gene: TRBV19
D gene: TRBD2
J gene: TRBJ2-7
clone size: -
CDR3 protein: CASSIGTSGSREQYF
CDR3 DNA: TGTGCCAGTAGTATCGGGACTAGCGGGAGCCGGGAGCAGTACTTC

V gene: TRBV3-1/TRBV3-2
D gene: TRBD2
J gene: TRBJ2-7
clone size: -
CDR3 protein: CASSQGLAGVGEQYF
CDR3 DNA: TGTGCCAGCAGCCAAGGCCTAGCGGGAGTTGGCGAGCAGTACTTC

V gene: TRBV10-2
D gene: -
J gene: TRBJ2-7
clone size: -
CDR3 protein: CASISSGTASYEQYF
CDR3 DNA: TGCGCCAGCATAAGTAGCGGGACAGCTTCATACGAGCAGTACTTC

V gene: TRBV19
D gene: -
J gene: TRBJ2-2
clone size: -
CDR3 protein: CASSIGLVATGELFF
CDR3 DNA: TGTGCCAGTAGTATAGGTTTGGTGGCAACCGGGGAGCTGTTTTTT

V gene: TRBV28
D gene: -
J gene: TRBJ1-1
clone size: -
CDR3 protein: CASGGGGGDTEAFF
CDR3 DNA: TGTGCCAGCGGGGGTGGGGGCGGTGACACTGAAGCTTTCTTT

V gene: TRBV5-4
D gene: -
J gene: TRBJ2-7
clone size: -
CDR3 protein: CASSLERASYEQYF
CDR3 DNA: TGTGCCAGCAGCTTGGAACGTGCCTCCTACGAGCAGTACTTC

V gene: TRBV7-8
D gene: TRBD2
J gene: TRBJ2-2
clone size: -
CDR3 protein: CASSLGRLAGFTGELFF
CDR3 DNA: TGTGCCAGCAGCTTAGGTCGACTAGCGGGGTTCACCGGGGAGCTGTTTTTT

V gene: TRBV5-1
D gene: -
J gene: TRBJ1-2
clone size: -
CDR3 protein: CASKSLRGGYTF
CDR3 DNA: TGCGCCAGCAAGAGCTTAAGGGGTGGCTACACCTTC

V gene: TRBV10-2
D gene: -
J gene: TRBJ1-5
clone size: -
CDR3 protein: CASSVEGYSNQPQHF
CDR3 DNA: TGCGCCAGCAGCGTTGAGGGTTATAGCAATCAGCCCCAGCATTTT

V gene: TRBV25-1
D gene: TRBD2
J gene: TRBJ2-1
clone size: once
CDR3 protein: CASSERLAGVSYNEQFF
CDR3 DNA: TGTGCCAGCAGTGAAAGGCTAGCGGGGGTCTCCTACAATGAGCAGTTCTTC

V gene: TRBV30
D gene: TRBD1
J gene: TRBJ1-3
clone size: few
CDR3 protein: CAWNINRGFSGNTIYF
CDR3 DNA: TGTGCCTGGAACATTAACAGGGGATTCTCTGGAAACACCATATATTTT

V gene: TRBV2
D gene: -
J gene: TRBJ2-1
clone size: -
CDR3 protein: CASSPRRSASNEQFF
CDR3 DNA: TGTGCCAGCAGTCCACGACGGTCAGCTAGCAATGAGCAGTTCTTC

V gene: TRBV19
D gene: -
J gene: TRBJ2-3
clone size: -
CDR3 protein: CASSMTVSGDTQYF
CDR3 DNA: TGTGCCAGTAGTATGACAGTCTCCGGAGATACGCAGTATTTT

V gene: TRBV20-1
D gene: -
J gene: TRBJ2-5
clone size: -
CDR3 protein: CSARTGETQYF
CDR3 DNA: TGCAGTGCAAGGACCGGGGAGACCCAGTACTTC

V gene: TRBV3-1/TRBV3-2
D gene: TRBD1
J gene: TRBJ2-1
clone size: -
CDR3 protein: CASSPGQKYNEQFF
CDR3 DNA: TGTGCCAGCAGCCCGGGACAGAAGTACAATGAGCAGTTCTTC

V gene: TRBV9
D gene: -
J gene: TRBJ2-3
clone size: -
CDR3 protein: CASSVASLMGTDTQYF
CDR3 DNA: TGTGCCAGCAGCGTAGCTAGCTTGATGGGCACAGATACGCAGTATTTT

V gene: TRBV30
D gene: -
J gene: TRBJ2-7
clone size: once
CDR3 protein: CAWTQRHEQYF
CDR3 DNA: TGTGCCTGGACTCAAAGACACGAGCAGTACTTC

V gene: TRBV6-1
D gene: -
J gene: TRBJ2-1
clone size: -
CDR3 protein: CASSEAGGGNEQFF
CDR3 DNA: TGTGCCAGCAGTGAAGCTGGGGGAGGCAATGAGCAGTTCTTC

V gene: TRBV12-3/TRBV12-4
D gene: -
J gene: TRBJ1-5
clone size: -
CDR3 protein: CASGTDQPQHF
CDR3 DNA: TGTGCCAGCGGAACGGATCAGCCCCAGCATTTT

V gene: TRBV9
D gene: -
J gene: TRBJ2-5
clone size: -
CDR3 protein: CASSVGASSGETQYF
CDR3 DNA: TGTGCCAGCAGCGTAGGGGCAAGCTCAGGAGAGACCCAGTACTTC

V gene: TRBV9
D gene: TRBD2
J gene: TRBJ2-3
clone size: few
CDR3 protein: CASSVGRLAESTDTQYF
CDR3 DNA: TGTGCCAGCAGCGTAGGCCGACTAGCGGAGAGCACAGATACGCAGTATTTT

V gene: TRBV19
D gene: -
J gene: TRBJ1-6
clone size: -
CDR3 protein: CASSIFGEGQPLHF
CDR3 DNA: TGTGCCAGTAGTATCTTCGGTGAGGGGCAACCCCTCCACTTT

V gene: TRBV6-2/TRBV6-3
D gene: -
J gene: TRBJ2-7
clone size: -
CDR3 protein: CASSPLRLVAYEQYF
CDR3 DNA: TGTGCCAGCAGCCCCCTCCGGCTAGTCGCCTACGAGCAGTACTTC

V gene: TRBV5-1
D gene: -
J gene: TRBJ1-1
clone size: -
CDR3 protein: CASSLGDITEAFF
CDR3 DNA: TGCGCCAGCAGCTTGGGGGATATCACTGAAGCTTTCTTT

V gene: TRBV7-8
D gene: -
J gene: TRBJ2-7
clone size: -
CDR3 protein: CASSLSGLVGLGEGEQYF
CDR3 DNA: TGTGCCAGCAGCTTATCGGGGTTGGTGGGTCTCGGGGAAGGGGAGCAGTACTTC